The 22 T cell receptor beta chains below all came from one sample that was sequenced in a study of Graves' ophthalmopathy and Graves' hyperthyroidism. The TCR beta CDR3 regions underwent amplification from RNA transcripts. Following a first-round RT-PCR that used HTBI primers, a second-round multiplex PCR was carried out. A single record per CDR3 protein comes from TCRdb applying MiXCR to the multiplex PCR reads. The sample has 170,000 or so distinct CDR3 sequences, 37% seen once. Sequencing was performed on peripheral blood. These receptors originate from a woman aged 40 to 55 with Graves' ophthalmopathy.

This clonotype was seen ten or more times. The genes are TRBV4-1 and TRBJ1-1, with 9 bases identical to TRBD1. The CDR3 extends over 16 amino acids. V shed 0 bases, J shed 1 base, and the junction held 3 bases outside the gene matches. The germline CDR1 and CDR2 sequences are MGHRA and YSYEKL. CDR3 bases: TGCGCCAGCAGCCAAGAAATACAGGGGGCGAACACTGAAGCTTTCTTT. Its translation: CASSQEIQGANTEAFF.

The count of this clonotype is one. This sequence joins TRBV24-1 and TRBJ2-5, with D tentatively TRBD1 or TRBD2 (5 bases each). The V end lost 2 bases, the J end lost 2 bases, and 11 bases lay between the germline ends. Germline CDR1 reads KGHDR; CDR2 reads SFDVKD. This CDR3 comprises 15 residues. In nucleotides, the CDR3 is TGTGCCACCAGTGATTCCCCGGGGCAACAAGAGACCCAGTACTTC. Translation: CATSDSPGQQETQYF.

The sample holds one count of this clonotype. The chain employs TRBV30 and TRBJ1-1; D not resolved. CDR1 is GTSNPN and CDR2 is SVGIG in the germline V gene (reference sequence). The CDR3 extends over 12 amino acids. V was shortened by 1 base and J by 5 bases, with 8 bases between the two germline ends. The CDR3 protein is CAWSGRVTEAFF. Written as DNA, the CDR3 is TGTGCCTGGAGTGGGAGGGTAACTGAAGCTTTCTTT.

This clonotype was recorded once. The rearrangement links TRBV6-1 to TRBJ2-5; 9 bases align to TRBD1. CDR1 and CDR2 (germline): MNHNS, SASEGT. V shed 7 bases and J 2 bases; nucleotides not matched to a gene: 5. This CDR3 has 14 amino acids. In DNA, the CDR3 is TGTGCCAGCATGACAGGGGGTCTTCAAGAGACCCAGTACTTC. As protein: CASMTGGLQETQYF.

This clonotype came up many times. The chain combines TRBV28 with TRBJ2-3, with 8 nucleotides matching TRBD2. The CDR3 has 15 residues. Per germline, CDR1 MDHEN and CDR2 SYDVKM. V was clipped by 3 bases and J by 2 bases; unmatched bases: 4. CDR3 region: CASSFKRGNTDTQYF. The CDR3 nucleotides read TGTGCCAGCAGTTTTAAGCGGGGGAACACAGATACGCAGTATTTT.

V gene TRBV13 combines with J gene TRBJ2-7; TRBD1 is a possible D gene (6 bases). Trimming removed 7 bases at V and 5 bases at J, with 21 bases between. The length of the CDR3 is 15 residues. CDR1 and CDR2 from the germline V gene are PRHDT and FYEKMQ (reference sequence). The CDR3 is CASNPVLGAGHEQYF. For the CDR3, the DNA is TGTGCCAGCAACCCCGTGTTGGGGGCGGGCCACGAGCAGTACTTC.

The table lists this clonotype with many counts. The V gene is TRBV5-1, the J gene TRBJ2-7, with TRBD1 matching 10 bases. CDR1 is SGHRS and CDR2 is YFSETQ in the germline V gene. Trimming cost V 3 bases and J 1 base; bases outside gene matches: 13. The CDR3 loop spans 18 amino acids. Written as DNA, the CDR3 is TGCGCCAGCAGCTGGCCATCCCCTCCGGGACAGGGGTCCTACGAGCAGTACTTC. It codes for CASSWPSPPGQGSYEQYF. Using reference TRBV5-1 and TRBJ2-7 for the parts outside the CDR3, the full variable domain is KAGVTQTPRYLIKTRGQQVTLSCSPISGHRSVSWYQQTPGQGLQFLFEYFSETQRNKGNFPGRFSGRQFSNSRSEMNVSTLELGDSALYLCASSWPSPPGQGSYEQYFGPGTRLTVT.

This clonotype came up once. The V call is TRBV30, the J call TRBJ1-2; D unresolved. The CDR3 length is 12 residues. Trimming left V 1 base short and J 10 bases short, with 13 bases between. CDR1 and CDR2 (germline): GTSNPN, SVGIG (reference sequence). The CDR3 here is CAWSDSTHNYTF. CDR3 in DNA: TGTGCCTGGAGTGACTCGACACATAACTACACCTTC.

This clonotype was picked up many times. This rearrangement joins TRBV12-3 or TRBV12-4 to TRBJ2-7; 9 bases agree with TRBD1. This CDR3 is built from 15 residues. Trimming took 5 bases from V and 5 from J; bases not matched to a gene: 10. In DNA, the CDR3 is TGTGCCAGCAGTCCCGCCGGGACAGGGTCCGACGAGCAGTACTTC. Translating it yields CASSPAGTGSDEQYF.

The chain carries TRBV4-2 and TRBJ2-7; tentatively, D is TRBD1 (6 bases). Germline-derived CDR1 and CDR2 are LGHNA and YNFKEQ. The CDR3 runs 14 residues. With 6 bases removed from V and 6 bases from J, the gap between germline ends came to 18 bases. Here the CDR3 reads CASSLWDTEGEQYF. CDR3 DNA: TGTGCCAGCAGTTTGTGGGACACCGAGGGCGAGCAGTACTTC.

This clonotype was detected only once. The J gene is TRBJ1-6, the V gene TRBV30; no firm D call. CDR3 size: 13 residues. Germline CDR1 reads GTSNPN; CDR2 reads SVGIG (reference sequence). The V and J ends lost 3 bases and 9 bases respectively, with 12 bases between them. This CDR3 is CAWSASGRSPLHF. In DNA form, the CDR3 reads TGTGCCTGGAGCGCTAGTGGGCGTTCACCCCTCCACTTT.

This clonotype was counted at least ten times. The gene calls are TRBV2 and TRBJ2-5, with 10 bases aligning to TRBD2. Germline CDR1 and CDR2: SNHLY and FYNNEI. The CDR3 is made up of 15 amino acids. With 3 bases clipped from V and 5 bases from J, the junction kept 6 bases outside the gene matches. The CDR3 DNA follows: TGTGCCAGCAGTGAGGGAGCGGGGGGGCCGGAGACCCAGTACTTC. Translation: CASSEGAGGPETQYF.

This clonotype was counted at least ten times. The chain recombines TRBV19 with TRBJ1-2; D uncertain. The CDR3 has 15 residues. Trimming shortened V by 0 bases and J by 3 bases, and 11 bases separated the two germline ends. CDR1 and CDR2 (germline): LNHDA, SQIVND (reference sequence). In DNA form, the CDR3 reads TGTGCCAGTAGTATAGATCTCCGGCCCTACTATGGCTACACCTTC. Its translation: CASSIDLRPYYGYTF.

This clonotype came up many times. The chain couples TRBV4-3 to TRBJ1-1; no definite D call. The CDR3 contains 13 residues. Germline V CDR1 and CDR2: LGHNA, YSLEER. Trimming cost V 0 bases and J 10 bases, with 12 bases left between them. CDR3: CASSQDYGRRAFF. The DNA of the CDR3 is TGCGCCAGCAGCCAAGATTATGGCCGTAGAGCTTTCTTT.

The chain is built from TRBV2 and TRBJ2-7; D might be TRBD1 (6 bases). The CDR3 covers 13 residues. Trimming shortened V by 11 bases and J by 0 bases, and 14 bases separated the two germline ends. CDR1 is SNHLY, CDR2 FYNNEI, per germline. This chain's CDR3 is CASQGRGSYEQYF. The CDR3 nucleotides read TGTGCCTCCCAGGGCAGGGGCTCCTACGAGCAGTACTTC.

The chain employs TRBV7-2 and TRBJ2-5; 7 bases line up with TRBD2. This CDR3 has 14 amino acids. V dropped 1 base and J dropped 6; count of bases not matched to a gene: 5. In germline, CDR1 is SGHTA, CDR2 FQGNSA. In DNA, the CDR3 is TGTGCCAGCAGCTTAGATGGCGGGAGAAAGACCCAGTACTTC. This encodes CASSLDGGRKTQYF.

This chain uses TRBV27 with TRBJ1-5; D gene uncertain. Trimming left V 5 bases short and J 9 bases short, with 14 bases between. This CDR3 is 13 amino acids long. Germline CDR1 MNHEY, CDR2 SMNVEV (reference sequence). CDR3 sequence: CASSPHPNLPQHF. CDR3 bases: TGTGCCAGCAGTCCACATCCGAATTTGCCCCAGCATTTT.

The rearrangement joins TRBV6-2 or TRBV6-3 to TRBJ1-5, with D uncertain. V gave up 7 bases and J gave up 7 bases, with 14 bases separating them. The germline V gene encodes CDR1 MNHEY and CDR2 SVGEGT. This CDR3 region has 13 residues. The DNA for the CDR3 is TGTGCCAGCACCGAACCTCAAGGCCAGCCCCAGCATTTT. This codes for CASTEPQGQPQHF.

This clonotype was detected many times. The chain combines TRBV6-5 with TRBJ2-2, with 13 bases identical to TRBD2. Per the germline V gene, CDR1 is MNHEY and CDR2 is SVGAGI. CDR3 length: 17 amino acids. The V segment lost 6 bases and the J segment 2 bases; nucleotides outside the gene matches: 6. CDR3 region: CASSYGTSGVNTGELFF. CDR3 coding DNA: TGTGCCAGCAGCTACGGGACTAGCGGGGTTAACACCGGGGAGCTGTTTTTT.

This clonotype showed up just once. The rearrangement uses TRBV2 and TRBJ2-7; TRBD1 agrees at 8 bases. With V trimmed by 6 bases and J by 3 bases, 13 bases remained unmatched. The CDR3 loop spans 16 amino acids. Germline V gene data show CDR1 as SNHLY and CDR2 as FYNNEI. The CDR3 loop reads CASRGLDRGRDYEQYF. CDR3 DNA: TGTGCCAGCAGGGGGCTCGACAGGGGAAGGGACTACGAGCAGTACTTC. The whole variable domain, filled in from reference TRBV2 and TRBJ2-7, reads EPEVTQTPSHQVTQMGQEVILRCVPISNHLYFYWYRQILGQKVEFLVSFYNNEISEKSEIFDDQFSVERPDGSNFTLKIRSTKLEDSAMYFCASRGLDRGRDYEQYFGPGTRLTVT.

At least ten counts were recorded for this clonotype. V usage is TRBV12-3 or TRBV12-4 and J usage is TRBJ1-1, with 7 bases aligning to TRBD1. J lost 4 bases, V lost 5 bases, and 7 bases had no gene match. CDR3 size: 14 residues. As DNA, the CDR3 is TGTGCCAGCAGTATGACAGGGAAAAGCACTGAAGCTTTCTTT. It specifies CASSMTGKSTEAFF.

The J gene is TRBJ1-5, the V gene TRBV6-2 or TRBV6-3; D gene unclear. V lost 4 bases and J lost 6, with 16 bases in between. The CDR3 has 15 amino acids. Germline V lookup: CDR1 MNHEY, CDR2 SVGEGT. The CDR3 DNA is TGTGCCAGCAGTTCCCTCCCACCAGGATCTCAGCCCCAGCATTTT. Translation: CASSSLPPGSQPQHF.